Below, 14 T cell receptor beta chains from the same sample are listed, as sequenced in a study of T-cell reconstitution after alpha-beta-depleted transplantation in children. Preparation of the TCRbeta library involved a method that used unique molecular identifiers. Via MiXCR, TCRdb re-called the PCR reads, giving one row per CDR3 protein. The data hold approximately 630,000 distinct CDR3 sequences, with about an eighth observed a single time. Source: PBMCs, taken before TCRalphabeta/CD19-depleted stem cell transplant. These receptors were obtained from a girl between 2 and 10 years old with congenital amegakaryocytic thrombocytopenia, due to receive a stem cell transplant.

This clonotype appeared many times. The chain joins TRBV12-3 or TRBV12-4 to TRBJ2-2; D gene uncertain. The CDR3 has 14 amino acids. V was shortened by 6 bases and J by 0 bases, with 8 bases between the two germline ends. CDR3 sequence (DNA): TGTGCCAGCAGACCGACCCCGAACACCGGGGAGCTGTTTTTT. This encodes CASRPTPNTGELFF.

This chain uses TRBV7-9 with TRBJ2-7, with TRBD2 as a possible D gene (6 bases). The germline CDR1 and CDR2 sequences are SEHNR and FQNEAQ (reference sequence). The V gene lost 0 bases and the J gene lost 6 bases, with 21 bases spanning the gap. The length of the CDR3 is 17 residues. DNA for the CDR3: TGTGCCAGCAGCTTAGCCCAAGGAGGGTTCGGAGTGGGCGAGCAGTACTTC. Its translation: CASSLAQGGFGVGEQYF.

This clonotype was counted many times. This CDR3 reads CSARGTSGPDTQYF. The CDR3 region has the DNA TGCAGTGCTAGAGGGACTAGCGGGCCAGATACGCAGTATTTT. The V and J genes are TRBV20-1 and TRBJ2-3, with TRBD2 matching 11 bases. Germline CDR1 and CDR2: DFQATT and SNEGSKA (reference sequence). This CDR3 spans 14 amino acids. J gave up 4 bases and V 1 base, and 1 base lay outside the gene matches.

This clonotype has just a few counts. This chain joins TRBV27 and TRBJ1-5, with D tentatively TRBD1 (5 bases). V shed 3 bases and J shed 0 bases, with 15 bases lying between them. This CDR3 region has 17 residues. From germline, CDR1 is MNHEY and CDR2 SMNVEV (reference sequence). Written as DNA, the CDR3 is TGTGCCAGCAGTTTGTCAGGGTCGGGATTTAGCAATCAGCCCCAGCATTTT. Its protein is CASSLSGSGFSNQPQHF.

Ten or more counts support this clonotype. The chain is built from TRBV20-1 and TRBJ1-2; 8 bases are a match to TRBD1. The ends lost 5 bases at V and 7 bases at J; junction bases unmatched: 9. The CDR3 sequence is 13 residues long. CDR1 DFQATT and CDR2 SNEGSKA come from the germline V gene (reference sequence). DNA for the CDR3: TGCAGTGCTGAGACAGGGGACTCTGCTGGCTACACCTTC. It is translated as CSAETGDSAGYTF.

This clonotype was observed many times. The CDR3: CASSLTRDGYTF. The DNA of the CDR3 is TGTGCCAGCAGCCTTACGAGGGACGGCTACACCTTC. The V call is TRBV7-9, the J call TRBJ1-2; D perhaps matches TRBD1 (5 bases). Germline CDR1 is SEHNR and CDR2 is FQNEAQ (reference sequence). CDR3 length: 12 amino acids. Between the trimmed V and J ends, which lost 5 bases and 8 bases, there was a span of 12 bases.

This clonotype was picked up many times. The V call is TRBV6-5, the J call TRBJ1-2; D is perhaps TRBD1 (5 bases). V lost 6 bases and J 3 bases, leaving 14 bases between the germline ends. This CDR3 region has 14 residues. Germline CDR1 and CDR2: MNHEY and SVGAGI. As DNA, the CDR3 is TGTGCCAGCAGCTATGCGGGGGGGTACTATGGCTACACCTTC. This encodes CASSYAGGYYGYTF.

This clonotype has ten or more counts. The CDR3 sequence is CSADGGTVNEKLFF. CDR3 DNA: TGCAGTGCTGACGGGGGGACAGTTAATGAAAAACTGTTTTTT. The chain couples TRBV20-1 to TRBJ1-4; 7 bases align to TRBD1. Trimming at V came to 5 bases and at J to 4 bases, leaving 7 bases not matched to a gene. The CDR3 runs 14 residues. Per the germline V gene, CDR1 is DFQATT and CDR2 is SNEGSKA (reference sequence).

This clonotype has ten or more counts. V is TRBV20-1 and J is TRBJ2-2; possible D gene TRBD2, 5 bases. CDR1 DFQATT and CDR2 SNEGSKA come from the germline V gene (reference sequence). The CDR3 is made up of 13 amino acids. V was shortened by 5 bases and J by 0 bases, with 7 bases between the two germline ends. The CDR3 is CSAPAANTGELFF. The DNA of the CDR3 is TGCAGTGCTCCAGCGGCGAACACCGGGGAGCTGTTTTTT.

This clonotype was observed many times. J is TRBJ1-2 and V is TRBV6-4, with D perhaps TRBD1 (6 bases). Trimming took off 0 bases at V and 2 bases at J, with 19 bases between the two ends. The germline CDR1 and CDR2 sequences are MRHNA and SNTAGT. The CDR3 is 18 residues long. The CDR3 reads CASSDSPSKGGVNYGYTF. In DNA form, the CDR3 reads TGTGCCAGCAGTGACTCTCCCTCCAAGGGGGGGGTGAACTATGGCTACACCTTC.

Turning to this clonotype: A much larger clone is a single base away; this may be a read error. This sequence joins TRBV28 and TRBJ2-3; 7 bases are a match to TRBD2. The length of the CDR3 is 11 residues. CDR1 and CDR2 (germline): MDHEN, SYDVKM. The DNA of the CDR3 is TGTGGCAGCGGGACTACCGATACGCAGTATTTT. This encodes CGSGTTDTQYF. The full variable domain, rest sourced from reference TRBV28 and TRBJ2-3, is DVKVTQSSRYLVKRTGEKVFLECVQDMDHENMFWYRQDPGLGLRLIYFSYDVKMKEKGDIPEGYSVSREKKERFSLILESASTNQTSMYLCGSGTTDTQYFGPGTRLTVL.

The chain is built from TRBV28 and TRBJ2-7; 8 nucleotides line up with TRBD1. This CDR3 region has 15 residues. The J segment lost 3 bases and the V segment lost 4 bases, leaving 8 bases of the junction unmatched. The germline CDR1 and CDR2 sequences are MDHEN and SYDVKM. The chain's CDR3 is CASSSADRALYEQYF. Here the CDR3 DNA reads TGTGCCAGCAGTTCCGCGGACAGGGCGCTCTACGAGCAGTACTTC.

The rearrangement links TRBV7-9 to TRBJ2-1; 12 bases fit TRBD1. V shed 5 bases, J shed 7 bases, and the junction held 15 bases outside the gene matches. Per germline, CDR1 SEHNR and CDR2 FQNEAQ (reference sequence). The CDR3 has 18 amino acids. The CDR3: CASSGTGGFGGPMNEQFF. For the CDR3, the DNA is TGTGCCAGCAGCGGGACAGGGGGCTTTGGTGGGCCCATGAATGAGCAGTTCTTC. The entire variable domain, with the rest obtained from reference TRBV7-9 and TRBJ2-1, is as follows: DTGVSQNPRHKITKRGQNVTFRCDPISEHNRLYWYRQTLGQGPEFLTYFQNEAQLEKSRLLSDRFSAERPKGSFSTLEIQRTEQGDSAMYLCASSGTGGFGGPMNEQFFGPGTRLTVL.

This clonotype has more than one count but fewer than ten. The chain combines TRBV6-1 with TRBJ2-3, with a weak D call TRBD2 (5 bases). The CDR3 consists of 14 residues. The V and J ends lost 7 bases and 2 bases respectively, with 13 bases between them. CDR1 MNHNS and CDR2 SASEGT come from the germline V gene. The CDR3 is CASKAAVNTDTQYF. The CDR3 DNA sequence: TGTGCCAGCAAAGCGGCCGTTAACACAGATACGCAGTATTTT.